This TCR beta chain was recovered during a study of blood T cell repertoires in COVID-19. Using immunoSEQ multiplex PCR, the repertoire was profiled, and TCRdb retains in-frame clones only, with some absent. The repertoire includes over 120,000 clones, over 70% of them detected once, and approximately 1.5% sits in the top ten. V lost 1 base to trimming and J lost 4 bases; unmatched junction nucleotides: 18. Per the germline V gene, CDR1 is LNHNV and CDR2 is YYDKDF (reference sequence). The CDR3 covers 19 residues. The specimen sequenced was peripheral blood. The receptor was isolated from a woman between 45 and 65 years old with acute or convalescent COVID-19. The gene calls are TRBV15 and TRBJ1-1; the match to TRBD1 covers 7 bases. The CDR3 nucleotides are TGTGCCACCAGCAGAGGAGGGGGGCTTGACAGGGCGGGCCTCACTGAAGCTTTCTTT. It is translated as CATSRGGGLDRAGLTEAFF. Full variable domain (rest looked up from reference TRBV15 and TRBJ1-1): DAMVIQNPRYQVTQFGKPVTLSCSQTLNHNVMYWYQQKSSQAPKLLFHYYDKDFNNEADTPDNFQSRRPNTSFCFLDIRSPGLGDTAMYLCATSRGGGLDRAGLTEAFFGQGTRLTVV.